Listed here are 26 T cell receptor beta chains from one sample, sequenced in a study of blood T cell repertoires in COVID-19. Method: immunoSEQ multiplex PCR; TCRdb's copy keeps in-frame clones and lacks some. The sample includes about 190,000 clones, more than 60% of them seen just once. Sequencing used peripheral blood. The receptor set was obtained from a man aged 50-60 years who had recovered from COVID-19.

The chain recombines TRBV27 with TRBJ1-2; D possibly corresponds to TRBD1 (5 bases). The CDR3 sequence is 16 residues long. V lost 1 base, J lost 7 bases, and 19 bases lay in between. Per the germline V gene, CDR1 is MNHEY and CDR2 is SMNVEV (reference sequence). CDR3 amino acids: CASSLLGGGRGRGYTF. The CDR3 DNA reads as TGTGCCAGCAGTTTATTGGGCGGAGGGCGGGGCCGTGGCTACACCTTC.

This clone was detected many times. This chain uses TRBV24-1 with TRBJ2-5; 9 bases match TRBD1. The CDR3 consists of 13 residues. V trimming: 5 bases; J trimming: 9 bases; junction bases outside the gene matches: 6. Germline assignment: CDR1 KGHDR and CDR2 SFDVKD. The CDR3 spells CATSADRGGAQYF. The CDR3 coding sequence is TGTGCCACCAGTGCCGACAGGGGGGGGGCCCAGTACTTC.

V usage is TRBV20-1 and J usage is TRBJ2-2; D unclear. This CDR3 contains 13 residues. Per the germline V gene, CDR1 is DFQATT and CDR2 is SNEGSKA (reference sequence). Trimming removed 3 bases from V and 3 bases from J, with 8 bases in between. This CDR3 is CSASKRYTGELFF. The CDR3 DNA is TGCAGTGCTAGTAAGAGGTACACCGGGGAGCTGTTTTTT.

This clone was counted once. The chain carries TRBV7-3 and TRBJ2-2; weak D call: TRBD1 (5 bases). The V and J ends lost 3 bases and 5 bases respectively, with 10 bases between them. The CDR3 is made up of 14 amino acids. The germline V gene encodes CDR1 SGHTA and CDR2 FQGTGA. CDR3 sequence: CASSFLQGTGELFF. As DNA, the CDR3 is TGTGCCAGCAGCTTTCTCCAGGGAACCGGGGAGCTGTTTTTT.

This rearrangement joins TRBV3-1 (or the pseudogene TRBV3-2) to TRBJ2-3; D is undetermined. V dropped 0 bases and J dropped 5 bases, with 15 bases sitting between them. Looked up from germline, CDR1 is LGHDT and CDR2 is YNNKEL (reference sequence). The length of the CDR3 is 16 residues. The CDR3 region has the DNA TGTGCCAGCAGCCAAGATGTTGTTAGCTTTATAGATACGCAGTATTTT. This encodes CASSQDVVSFIDTQYF.

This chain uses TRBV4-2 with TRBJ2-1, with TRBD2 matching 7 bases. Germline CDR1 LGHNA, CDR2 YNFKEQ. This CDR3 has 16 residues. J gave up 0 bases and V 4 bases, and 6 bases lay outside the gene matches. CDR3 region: CASSPTSASSYNEQFF. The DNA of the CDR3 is TGTGCCAGCAGCCCCACTAGCGCGAGCTCCTACAATGAGCAGTTCTTC.

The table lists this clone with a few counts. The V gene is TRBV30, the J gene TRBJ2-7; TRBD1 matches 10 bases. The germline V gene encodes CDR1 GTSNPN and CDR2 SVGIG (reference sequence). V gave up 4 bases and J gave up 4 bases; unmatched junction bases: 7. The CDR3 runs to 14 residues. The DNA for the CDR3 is TGTGCCTGGACGATCGGGACAGGGGATTACGAGCAGTACTTC. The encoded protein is CAWTIGTGDYEQYF.

The DNA for the CDR3 is TGTGCCAGCACCCCCGCCTGGAGGGCCGAGACCCAGTACTTC. Protein: CASTPAWRAETQYF. The rearrangement uses TRBV28 and TRBJ2-5; D may be TRBD2 (6 bases). Germline-derived CDR1 and CDR2 are MDHEN and SYDVKM. This CDR3 contains 14 residues. V was cut by 7 bases and J by 5 bases, with 17 bases left in between.

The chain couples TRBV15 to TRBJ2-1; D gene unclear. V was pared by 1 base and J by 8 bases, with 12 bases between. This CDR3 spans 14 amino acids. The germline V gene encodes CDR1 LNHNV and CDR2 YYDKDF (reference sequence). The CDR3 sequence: CATSRVFGGDEQFF. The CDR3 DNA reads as TGTGCCACCAGCAGAGTGTTTGGCGGCGATGAGCAGTTCTTC.

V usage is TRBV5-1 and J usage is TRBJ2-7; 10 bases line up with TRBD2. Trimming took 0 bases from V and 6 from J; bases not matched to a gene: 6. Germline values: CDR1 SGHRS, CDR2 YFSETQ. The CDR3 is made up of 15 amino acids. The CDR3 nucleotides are TGCGCCAGCAGCTTGGATAAGCGGGAGGGTGGCGAGCAGTACTTC. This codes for CASSLDKREGGEQYF.

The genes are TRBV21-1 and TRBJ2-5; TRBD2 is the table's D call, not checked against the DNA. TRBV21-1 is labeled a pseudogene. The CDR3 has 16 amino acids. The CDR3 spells CASSSGTSGDQETQYF. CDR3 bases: TGTGCCAGCAGCAGCGGGACTAGCGGGGACCAAGAGACCCAGTACTTC.

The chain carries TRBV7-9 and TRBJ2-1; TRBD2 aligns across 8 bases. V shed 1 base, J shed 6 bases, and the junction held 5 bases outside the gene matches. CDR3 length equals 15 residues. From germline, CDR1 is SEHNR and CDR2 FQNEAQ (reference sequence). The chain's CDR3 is CASSLGPGGGNEQFF. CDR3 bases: TGTGCCAGCAGCTTAGGGCCGGGAGGGGGCAATGAGCAGTTCTTC.

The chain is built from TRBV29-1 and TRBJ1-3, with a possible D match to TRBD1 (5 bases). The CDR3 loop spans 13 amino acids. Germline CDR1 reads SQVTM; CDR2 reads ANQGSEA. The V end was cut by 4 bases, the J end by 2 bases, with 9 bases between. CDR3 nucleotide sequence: TGCAGCGTTGCCGCAGGGACTGGAAACACCATATATTTT. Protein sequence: CSVAAGTGNTIYF.

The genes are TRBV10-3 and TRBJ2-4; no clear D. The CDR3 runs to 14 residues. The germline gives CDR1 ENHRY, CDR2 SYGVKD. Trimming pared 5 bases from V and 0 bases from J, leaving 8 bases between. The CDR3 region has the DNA TGTGCCATCAGTCAAGAGATAGCCAAAAACATTCAGTACTTC. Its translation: CAISQEIAKNIQYF.

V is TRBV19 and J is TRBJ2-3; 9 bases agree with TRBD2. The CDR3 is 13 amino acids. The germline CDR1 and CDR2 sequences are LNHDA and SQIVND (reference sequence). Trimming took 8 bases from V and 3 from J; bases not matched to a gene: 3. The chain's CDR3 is CASGLALTDTQYF. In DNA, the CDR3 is TGTGCCAGTGGACTAGCGCTGACAGATACGCAGTATTTT.

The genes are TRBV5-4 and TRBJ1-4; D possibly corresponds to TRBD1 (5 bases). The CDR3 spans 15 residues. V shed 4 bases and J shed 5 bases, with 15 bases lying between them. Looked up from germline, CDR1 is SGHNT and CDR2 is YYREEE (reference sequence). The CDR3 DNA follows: TGTGCCAGCAGCCCCGGGGGTCGGGCAAATGAAAAACTGTTTTTT. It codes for CASSPGGRANEKLFF.

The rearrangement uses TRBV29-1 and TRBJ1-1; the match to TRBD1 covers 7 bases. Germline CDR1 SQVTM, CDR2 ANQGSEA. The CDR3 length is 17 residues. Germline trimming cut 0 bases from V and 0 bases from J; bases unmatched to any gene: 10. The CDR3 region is CSVEDPQGWSVNTEAFF. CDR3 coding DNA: TGCAGCGTTGAAGATCCACAGGGGTGGTCAGTGAACACTGAAGCTTTCTTT.

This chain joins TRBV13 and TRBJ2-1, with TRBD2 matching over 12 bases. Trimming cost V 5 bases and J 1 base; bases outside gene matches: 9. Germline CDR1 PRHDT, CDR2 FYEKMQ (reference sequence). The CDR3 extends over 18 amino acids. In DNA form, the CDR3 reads TGTGCCAGCAGCCCGAGGACTAGCGGGGCACCTTCCTACAATGAGCAGTTCTTC. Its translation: CASSPRTSGAPSYNEQFF.

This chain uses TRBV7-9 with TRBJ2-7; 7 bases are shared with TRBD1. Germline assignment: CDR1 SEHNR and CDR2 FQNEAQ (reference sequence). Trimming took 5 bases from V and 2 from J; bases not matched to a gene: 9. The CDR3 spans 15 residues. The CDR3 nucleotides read TGTGCCAGCAGCGGCCGGGACAGACGCGCCTACGAGCAGTACTTC. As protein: CASSGRDRRAYEQYF.

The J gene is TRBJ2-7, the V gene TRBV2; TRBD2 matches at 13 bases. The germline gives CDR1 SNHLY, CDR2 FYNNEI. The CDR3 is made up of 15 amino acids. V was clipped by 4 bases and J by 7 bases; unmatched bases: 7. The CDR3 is CASSVGTSGKWEQYF. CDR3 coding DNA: TGTGCCAGCAGTGTTGGGACTAGCGGGAAATGGGAGCAGTACTTC.

DNA of the CDR3: TGTGCCAGCAGCTTATGGGGACTAGCGGGAACAGATACGCAGTATTTT. It is translated as CASSLWGLAGTDTQYF. The rearrangement uses TRBV7-9 and TRBJ2-3; 13 bases are a match to TRBD2. This CDR3 is 16 amino acids long. The J segment lost 3 bases and the V segment lost 2 bases, leaving 2 bases of the junction unmatched. The germline gives CDR1 SEHNR, CDR2 FQNEAQ (reference sequence). The entire variable domain, with the rest obtained from reference TRBV7-9 and TRBJ2-3, is as follows: DTGVSQNPRHKITKRGQNVTFRCDPISEHNRLYWYRQTLGQGPEFLTYFQNEAQLEKSRLLSDRFSAERPKGSFSTLEIQRTEQGDSAMYLCASSLWGLAGTDTQYFGPGTRLTVL.

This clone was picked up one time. CDR3 region: CAWGGQGATQPQHF. The DNA for the CDR3 is TGTGCCTGGGGTGGACAGGGGGCAACTCAGCCCCAGCATTTT. The chain has TRBV30 and TRBJ1-5; 11 nucleotides match TRBD1. The CDR3 spans 14 residues. V was clipped by 5 bases and J by 6 bases; unmatched bases: 6. Per the germline V gene, CDR1 is GTSNPN and CDR2 is SVGIG (reference sequence).

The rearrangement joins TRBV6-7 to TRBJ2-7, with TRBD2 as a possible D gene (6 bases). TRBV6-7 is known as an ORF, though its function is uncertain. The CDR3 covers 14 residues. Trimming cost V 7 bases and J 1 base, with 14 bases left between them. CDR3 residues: CASMGDSGSYEQYF. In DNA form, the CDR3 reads TGTGCCAGCATGGGGGACTCTGGGTCCTACGAGCAGTACTTC.

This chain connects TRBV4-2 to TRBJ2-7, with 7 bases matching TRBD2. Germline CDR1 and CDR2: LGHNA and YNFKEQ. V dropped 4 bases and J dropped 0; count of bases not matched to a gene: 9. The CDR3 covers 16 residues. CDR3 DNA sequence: TGTGCCAGCAGCCCTAAGAGCGGGATGGGCTCCTACGAGCAGTACTTC. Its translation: CASSPKSGMGSYEQYF.

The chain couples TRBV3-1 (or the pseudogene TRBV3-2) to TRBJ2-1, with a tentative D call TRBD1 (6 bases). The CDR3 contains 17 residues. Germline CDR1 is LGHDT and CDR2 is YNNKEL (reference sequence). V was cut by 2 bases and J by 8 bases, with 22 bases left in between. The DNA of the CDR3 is TGTGCCAGCAGCCAAAAGAGCGCGCCAGGCAGGGGAGATGAGCAGTTCTTC. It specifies CASSQKSAPGRGDEQFF.

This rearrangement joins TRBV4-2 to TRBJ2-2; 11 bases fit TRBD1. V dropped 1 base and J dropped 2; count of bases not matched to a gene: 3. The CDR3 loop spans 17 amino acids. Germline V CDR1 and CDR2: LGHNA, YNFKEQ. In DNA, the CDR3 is TGTGCCAGCAGCCAAGGGACAGGGGGCGCAAACACCGGGGAGCTGTTTTTT. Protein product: CASSQGTGGANTGELFF.